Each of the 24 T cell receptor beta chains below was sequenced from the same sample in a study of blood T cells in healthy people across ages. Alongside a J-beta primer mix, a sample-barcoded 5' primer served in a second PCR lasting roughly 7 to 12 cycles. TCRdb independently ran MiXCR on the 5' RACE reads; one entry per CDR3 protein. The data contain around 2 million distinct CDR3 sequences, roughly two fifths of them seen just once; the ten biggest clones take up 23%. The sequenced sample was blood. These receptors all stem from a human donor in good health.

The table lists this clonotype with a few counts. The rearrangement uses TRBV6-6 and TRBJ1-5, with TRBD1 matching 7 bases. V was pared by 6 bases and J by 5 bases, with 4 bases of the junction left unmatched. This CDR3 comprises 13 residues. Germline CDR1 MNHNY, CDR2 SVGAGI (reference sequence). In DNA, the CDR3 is TGTGCCAGCAGGACGGGACAGCATCAGCCCCAGCATTTT. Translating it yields CASRTGQHQPQHF.

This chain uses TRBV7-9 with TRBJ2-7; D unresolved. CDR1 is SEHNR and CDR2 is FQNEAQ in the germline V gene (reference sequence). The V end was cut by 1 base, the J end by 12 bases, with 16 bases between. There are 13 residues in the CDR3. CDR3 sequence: CASSLGGSSFRYF. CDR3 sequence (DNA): TGTGCCAGCAGCTTAGGAGGCAGTTCGTTTAGGTACTTC.

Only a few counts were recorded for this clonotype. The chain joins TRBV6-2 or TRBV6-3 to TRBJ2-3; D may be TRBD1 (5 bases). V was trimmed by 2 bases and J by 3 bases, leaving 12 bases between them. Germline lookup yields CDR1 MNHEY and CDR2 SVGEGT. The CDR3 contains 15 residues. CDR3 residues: CASSYRGKTTDTQYF. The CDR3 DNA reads TGTGCCAGCAGTTACAGGGGAAAGACGACAGATACGCAGTATTTT.

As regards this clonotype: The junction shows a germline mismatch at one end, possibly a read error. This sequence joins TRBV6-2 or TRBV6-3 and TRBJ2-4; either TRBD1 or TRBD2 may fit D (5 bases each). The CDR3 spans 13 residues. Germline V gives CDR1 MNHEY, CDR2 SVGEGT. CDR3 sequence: CASSLGDSAQRNF. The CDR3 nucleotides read TGTGCCAGCAGTTTGGGGGATTCGGCCCAACGAAACTTC.

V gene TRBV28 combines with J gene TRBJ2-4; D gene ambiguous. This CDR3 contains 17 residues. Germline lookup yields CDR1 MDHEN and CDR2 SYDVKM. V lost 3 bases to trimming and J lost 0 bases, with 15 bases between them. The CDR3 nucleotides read TGTGCCAGCAGTTTTAAAACGTCAGCCCTAGCCAAAAACATTCAGTACTTC. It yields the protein CASSFKTSALAKNIQYF.

Here the CDR3 reads CAISDPGQGVPGELFF. The DNA for the CDR3 is TGTGCCATCAGTGACCCGGGACAGGGGGTACCCGGGGAGCTGTTTTTT. The chain recombines TRBV10-3 with TRBJ2-2; 11 nucleotides agree with TRBD1. The CDR3 contains 16 residues. J was trimmed by 6 bases and V by 3 bases; bases with no gene match: 6. The germline V gene has CDR1 ENHRY and CDR2 SYGVKD.

DNA of the CDR3: TGTGCCAGCAGCCTTACAGGGTTCCCAGGAGTTGATACGCAGTATTTT. The encoded protein is CASSLTGFPGVDTQYF. The rearrangement joins TRBV4-2 to TRBJ2-3; D is perhaps TRBD1 (6 bases). V was clipped by 4 bases and J by 6 bases, with 20 bases between them. CDR3 length: 16 amino acids. Germline V gives CDR1 LGHNA, CDR2 YNFKEQ.

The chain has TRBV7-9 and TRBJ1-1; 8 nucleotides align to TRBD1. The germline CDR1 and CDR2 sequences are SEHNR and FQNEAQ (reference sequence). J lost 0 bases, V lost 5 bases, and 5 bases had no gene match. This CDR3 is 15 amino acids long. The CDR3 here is CASSPWTGMNTEAFF. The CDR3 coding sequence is TGTGCCAGCAGCCCCTGGACAGGGATGAACACTGAAGCTTTCTTT.

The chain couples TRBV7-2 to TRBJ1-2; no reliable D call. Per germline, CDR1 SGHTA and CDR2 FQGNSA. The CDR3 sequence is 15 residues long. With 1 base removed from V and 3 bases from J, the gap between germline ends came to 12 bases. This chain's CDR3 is CASSLDGIPDYGYTF. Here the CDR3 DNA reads TGTGCCAGCAGCTTAGACGGCATCCCAGACTATGGCTACACCTTC.

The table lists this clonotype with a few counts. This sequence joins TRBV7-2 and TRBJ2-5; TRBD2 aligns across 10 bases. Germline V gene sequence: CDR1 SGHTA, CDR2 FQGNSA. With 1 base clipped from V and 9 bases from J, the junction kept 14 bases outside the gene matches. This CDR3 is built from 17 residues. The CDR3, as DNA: TGTGCCAGCAGCTTAGGGGGACGTAGCGGGGGGAAGACGGCCCAGTACTTC. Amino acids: CASSLGGRSGGKTAQYF.

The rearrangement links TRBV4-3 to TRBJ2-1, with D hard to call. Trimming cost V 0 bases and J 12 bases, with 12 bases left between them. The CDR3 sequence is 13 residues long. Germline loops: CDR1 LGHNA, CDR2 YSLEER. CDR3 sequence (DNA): TGCGCCAGCAGCCAAGATTTAGGGTCGAGGCAGTTCTTC. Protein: CASSQDLGSRQFF.

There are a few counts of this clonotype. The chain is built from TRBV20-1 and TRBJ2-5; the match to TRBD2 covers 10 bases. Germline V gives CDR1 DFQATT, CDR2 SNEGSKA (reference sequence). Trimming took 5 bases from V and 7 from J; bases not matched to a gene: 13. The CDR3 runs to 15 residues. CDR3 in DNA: TGCAGTGCTCCCTGGACTAGCGGACTATCAGGGACCCAGTACTTC. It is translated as CSAPWTSGLSGTQYF.

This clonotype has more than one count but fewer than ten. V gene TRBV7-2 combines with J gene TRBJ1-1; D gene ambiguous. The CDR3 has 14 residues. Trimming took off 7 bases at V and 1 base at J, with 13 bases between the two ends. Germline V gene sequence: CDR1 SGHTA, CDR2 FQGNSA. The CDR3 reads CASTPGVTNTEAFF. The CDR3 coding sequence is TGTGCCAGCACACCAGGTGTGACGAACACTGAAGCTTTCTTT.

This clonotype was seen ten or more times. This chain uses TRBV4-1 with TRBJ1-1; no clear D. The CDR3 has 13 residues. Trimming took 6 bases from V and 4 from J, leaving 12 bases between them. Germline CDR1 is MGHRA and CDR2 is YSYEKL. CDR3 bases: TGCGCCAGCAGGCGGGGTATGAGCACTGAAGCTTTCTTT. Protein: CASRRGMSTEAFF.

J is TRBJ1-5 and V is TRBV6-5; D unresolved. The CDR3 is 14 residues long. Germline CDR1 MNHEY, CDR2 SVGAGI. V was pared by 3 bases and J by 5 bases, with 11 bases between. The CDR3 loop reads CASSYDGTDQPQHF. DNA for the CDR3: TGTGCCAGCAGTTATGATGGCACCGATCAGCCCCAGCATTTT.

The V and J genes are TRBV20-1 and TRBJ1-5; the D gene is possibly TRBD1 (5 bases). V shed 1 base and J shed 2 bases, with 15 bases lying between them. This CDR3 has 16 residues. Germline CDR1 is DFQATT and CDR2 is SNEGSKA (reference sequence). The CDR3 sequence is CSARVAARGGNQPQHF. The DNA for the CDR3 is TGCAGTGCTAGAGTCGCCGCGCGAGGGGGCAATCAGCCCCAGCATTTT.

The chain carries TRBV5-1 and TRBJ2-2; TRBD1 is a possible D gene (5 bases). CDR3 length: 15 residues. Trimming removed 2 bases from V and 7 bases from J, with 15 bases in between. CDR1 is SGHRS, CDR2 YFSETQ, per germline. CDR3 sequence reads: CASSFMSRADGELFF. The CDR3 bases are TGCGCCAGCAGCTTTATGTCCAGGGCGGACGGGGAGCTGTTTTTT.

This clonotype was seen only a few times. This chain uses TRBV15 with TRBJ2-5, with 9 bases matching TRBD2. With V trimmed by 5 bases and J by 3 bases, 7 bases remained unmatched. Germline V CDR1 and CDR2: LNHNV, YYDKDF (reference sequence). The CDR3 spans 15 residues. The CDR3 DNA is TGTGCCACCAGCCGGGGGACTAGCCGGGAAGAGACCCAGTACTTC. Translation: CATSRGTSREETQYF.

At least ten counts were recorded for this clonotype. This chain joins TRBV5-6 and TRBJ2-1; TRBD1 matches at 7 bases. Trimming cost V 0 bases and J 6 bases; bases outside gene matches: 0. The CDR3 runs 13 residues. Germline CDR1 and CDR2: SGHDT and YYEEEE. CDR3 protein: CASSLGDSNEQFF. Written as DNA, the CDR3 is TGTGCCAGCAGCTTGGGGGACAGCAATGAGCAGTTCTTC.

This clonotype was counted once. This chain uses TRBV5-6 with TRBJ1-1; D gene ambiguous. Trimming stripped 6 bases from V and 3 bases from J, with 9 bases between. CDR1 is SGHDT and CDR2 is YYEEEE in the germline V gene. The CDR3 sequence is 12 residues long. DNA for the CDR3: TGTGCCAGCACTTCCGCGGACACTGAAGCTTTCTTT. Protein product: CASTSADTEAFF.

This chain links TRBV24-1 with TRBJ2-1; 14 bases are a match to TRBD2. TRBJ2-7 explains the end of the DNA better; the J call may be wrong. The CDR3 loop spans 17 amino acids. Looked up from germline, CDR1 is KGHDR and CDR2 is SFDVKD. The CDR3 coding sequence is TGTGCCACCAGTGATTACGGGACTAGCGGGGGTTACAATGAGCAGTACTTC. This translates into CATSDYGTSGGYNEQYF.

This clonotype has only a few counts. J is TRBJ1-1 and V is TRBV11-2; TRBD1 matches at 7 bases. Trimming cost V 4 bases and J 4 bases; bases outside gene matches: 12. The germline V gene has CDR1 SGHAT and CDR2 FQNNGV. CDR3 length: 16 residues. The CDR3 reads CASSSPNYPGGTEAFF. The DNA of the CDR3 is TGTGCCAGCAGCTCCCCGAATTATCCAGGGGGCACTGAAGCTTTCTTT. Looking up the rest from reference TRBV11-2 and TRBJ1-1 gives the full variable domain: EAGVAQSPRYKIIEKRQSVAFWCNPISGHATLYWYQQILGQGPKLLIQFQNNGVVDDSQLPKDRFSAERLKGVDSTLKIQPAKLEDSAVYLCASSSPNYPGGTEAFFGQGTRLTVV.

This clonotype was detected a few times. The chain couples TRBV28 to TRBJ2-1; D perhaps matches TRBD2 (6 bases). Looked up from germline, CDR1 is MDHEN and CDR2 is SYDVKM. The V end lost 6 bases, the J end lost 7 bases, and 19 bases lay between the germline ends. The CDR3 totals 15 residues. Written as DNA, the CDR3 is TGTGCCAGCAGCCCGGCGGGACCGGCTGGAAATGAGCAGTTCTTC. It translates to CASSPAGPAGNEQFF.

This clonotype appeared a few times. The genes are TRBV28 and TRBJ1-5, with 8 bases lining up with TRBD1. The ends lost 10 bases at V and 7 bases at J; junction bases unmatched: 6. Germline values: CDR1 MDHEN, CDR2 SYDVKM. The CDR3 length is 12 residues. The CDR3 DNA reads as TGTGCCACACAGGGGGGGCCACAGCCCCAGCATTTT. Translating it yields CATQGGPQPQHF. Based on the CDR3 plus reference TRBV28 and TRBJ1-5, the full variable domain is DVKVTQSSRYLVKRTGEKVFLECVQDMDHENMFWYRQDPGLGLRLIYFSYDVKMKEKGDIPEGYSVSREKKERFSLILESASTNQTSMYLCATQGGPQPQHFGDGTRLSIL.